This TCR beta chain was documented in a study of OX40 agonist ivuxolimab in advanced cancers. Comments on this clone: Its antigen is unidentified.

Trimming at V came to 0 bases and at J to 5 bases, leaving 9 bases not matched to a gene. The CDR3 sequence is 16 residues long. In germline, CDR1 is SGDLS, CDR2 YYNGEE. Study-wide results and caveats: Not determined was the antigen specificity of the expanded peripheral T cells.

TCRdb keeps only in-frame clones here, not all; method: immunoSEQ multiplex PCR. The top ten clones hold around 1.6% of a sample with over 85,000 clones, about 90% of them seen once. The rearrangement uses TRBV9 and TRBJ1-1; 8 bases align to TRBD1. This receptor was taken from an adult with an advanced solid tumor such as melanoma, head and neck, liver or kidney cancer. This sample comprised CD4+ or CD8+ T cells sorted from blood, obtained in a trial of the OX40 agonist ivuxolimab. The CDR3 DNA reads TGTGCCAGCAGCGTAGGGGTCAGGGGGCGCAGGACTGAAGCTTTCTTT. Protein sequence: CASSVGVRGRRTEAFF.